This T cell receptor (beta chain) was sequenced during a study of CD8 T cells in Susac syndrome. After extraction with the RNeasy kit, about 0.5 to 1 ug of the RNA was reverse transcribed using random hexamers. One entry per CDR3 protein results from TCRdb running MiXCR on the immunoSEQ multiplex PCR reads. Of about 47,000 distinct CDR3 sequences listed, 80% to 95% are singletons. The origin of this receptor is a human donor in good health. The sequencing sample was made of CD8+ T cells from PBMCs.

In DNA form, the CDR3 reads TGTGCCAGCTCACCCCCGGGACTAGCGGGAGTACTGGAGTCCTACGAGCAGTACTTC. Its translation is CASSPPGLAGVLESYEQYF. The chain employs TRBV18 and TRBJ2-7; 14 bases align to TRBD2. The CDR3 runs to 19 residues. Trimming at V came to 3 bases and at J to 1 base, leaving 11 bases not matched to a gene. From germline, CDR1 is KGHSH and CDR2 LQKENI.